This T cell receptor (beta chain) was identified during a study of low-dose radiotherapy and immunotherapy resistance in tumors. For the study at large: Members of Cohort 2 were treated with 1 Gy per fraction every two weeks; their total was 13 Gy over 26 weeks. Oral administration of aspirin 300 mg daily occurred for four cycles, commencing at cycle 1 day 1.

Treatment of the donors consisted of nivolumab and ipilimumab (plus aspirin, low-dose cyclophosphamide and low-dose radiotherapy). TRAV- and TRBV-specific primers were used for first-strand cDNA, which covered alpha and beta chains. A roughly 20-cycle PCR with a constant-region primer and V-primer adapter amplified TCRs. TCRdb processed the reads anew with MiXCR; each CDR3 protein has one entry. Among about 12,000 distinct CDR3 sequences listed, 76% were seen once. The CDR3 length is 14 residues. Between the trimmed V and J ends, which lost 2 bases and 5 bases, there was a span of 12 bases. Germline V gives CDR1 MDHEN, CDR2 SYDVKM.

J is TRBJ2-5 and V is TRBV28; D call uncertain. This sequence was found in a human donor with advanced metastatic prostate, ovarian, gallbladder or colorectal cancer (not recorded which). This table probably holds off-target reads from a library built for another chain. CDR3 amino acids: CASSLGPRRETQYF. For the CDR3, the DNA is TGTGCCAGCAGTTTAGGCCCCCGCCGGGAGACCCAGTACTTC.